Sequencing of this T cell receptor beta chain was carried out in a study of blood T cell repertoires in COVID-19. The wider study: Some COVID-19 samples were acute and others convalescent; all came from the United States, Italy and Spain. From T cells, B-cell-depleted T cells, or PBMCs came the material, which was cDNA or gDNA.

This table comes from immunoSEQ multiplex PCR, and its TCRdb copy is limited to in-frame clones, with some not included. The sample records some 270,000 clones, around 89% being singletons. A Seattle source enrolled patients during active infection and followed them longitudinally. Germline CDR1 and CDR2: MNHEY and SVGAGI. The CDR3 is made up of 14 amino acids. V dropped 6 bases and J dropped 3; count of bases not matched to a gene: 4. V gene TRBV6-5 combines with J gene TRBJ1-4; 7 nucleotides align to TRBD1. Input material: peripheral blood. This TCR derives from a woman aged 55-75 years with COVID-19, enrolled during active disease. For the CDR3, the DNA is TGTGCCAGCAGGGTTACAGGGGCTAATGAAAAACTGTTTTTT. This sequence encodes CASRVTGANEKLFF.